The 25 T cell receptor beta chains below all came from one sample that was sequenced in a study of cytomegalovirus exposure and HLA in healthy donors. PCR employed 60 Vbeta and 13 Jbeta primers. The repertoire was sequenced with immunoSEQ multiplex PCR; TCRdb's copy has only in-frame clones and lacks some. The data hold about 120,000 clones, with over 50% observed a single time. Sequencing used PBMCs. The receptors shown here come from a woman aged 40-49 years in good health and CMV-seropositive.

The V call is TRBV5-1, the J call TRBJ1-1; TRBD1 agrees at 9 bases. This CDR3 contains 15 residues. Germline V CDR1 and CDR2: SGHRS, YFSETQ. Germline trimming cut 2 bases from V and 2 bases from J; bases unmatched to any gene: 4. CDR3 DNA: TGCGCCAGCAGCTTTAGGGGACAGGGTAACACTGAAGCTTTCTTT. As protein: CASSFRGQGNTEAFF.

The chain has TRBV6-1 and TRBJ2-3; 15 bases match TRBD2. J lost 5 bases, V lost 4 bases, and 4 bases had no gene match. This CDR3 region has 16 residues. From germline, CDR1 is MNHNS and CDR2 SASEGT. The CDR3 sequence is CASSVGLAGGGDTQYF. The CDR3 coding sequence is TGTGCCAGCAGTGTGGGACTAGCGGGAGGAGGAGATACGCAGTATTTT.

The chain has TRBV6-1 and TRBJ2-3, with D unclear. CDR1 is MNHNS and CDR2 is SASEGT in the germline V gene. CDR3 length equals 11 residues. V was shortened by 5 bases and J by 8 bases, with 8 bases between the two germline ends. The CDR3 DNA is TGTGCCAGCAGTAGAGCGAGTACGCAGTATTTT. Translating it yields CASSRASTQYF.

J is TRBJ2-5 and V is TRBV9, with 10 bases fitting TRBD2. Germline V gene sequence: CDR1 SGDLS, CDR2 YYNGEE. J lost 1 base, V lost 0 bases, and 9 bases had no gene match. The length of the CDR3 is 18 residues. CDR3: CASSVGTSGQTSQETQYF. DNA for the CDR3: TGTGCCAGCAGCGTAGGGACTAGCGGCCAGACCTCCCAAGAGACCCAGTACTTC.

The V gene is TRBV28, the J gene TRBJ2-1; maybe TRBD1 (5 bases). Per the germline V gene, CDR1 is MDHEN and CDR2 is SYDVKM. The germline V and J ends were trimmed by 7 bases and 6 bases, with 13 bases remaining between them. The CDR3 has 13 amino acids. The CDR3: CASIPAGFNEQFF. The CDR3 nucleotides are TGTGCCAGCATCCCCGCAGGGTTCAATGAGCAGTTCTTC.

The V and J genes are TRBV7-9 and TRBJ1-2; the match to TRBD1 covers 8 bases. There are 14 residues in the CDR3. V dropped 5 bases and J dropped 4; count of bases not matched to a gene: 6. CDR1 and CDR2 (germline): SEHNR, FQNEAQ (reference sequence). The CDR3 here is CASSPRDRSYGYTF. The CDR3 DNA reads as TGTGCCAGCAGCCCCCGGGACAGGTCCTATGGCTACACCTTC.

V is TRBV7-2 and J is TRBJ2-3; D may be TRBD2 (5 bases). Germline V CDR1 and CDR2: SGHTA, FQGNSA. CDR3 length: 17 amino acids. The V end lost 5 bases, the J end lost 2 bases, and 20 bases lay between the germline ends. The CDR3 DNA is TGTGCCAGCAGCCCCGGCCCCACTAGGGCGAACACAGATACGCAGTATTTT. This encodes CASSPGPTRANTDTQYF. The variable domain in full, completed from reference TRBV7-2 and TRBJ2-3, reads GAGVSQSPSNKVTEKGKDVELRCDPISGHTALYWYRQSLGQGLEFLIYFQGNSAPDKSGLPSDRFSAERTGGSVSTLTIQRTQQEDSAVYLCASSPGPTRANTDTQYFGPGTRLTVL.

The V call is TRBV7-8, the J call TRBJ2-7, with TRBD1 matching over 7 bases. V trimming: 4 bases; J trimming: 5 bases; junction bases outside the gene matches: 5. Germline-derived CDR1 and CDR2 are SGHVS and FQNEAQ. CDR3 size: 13 residues. The CDR3 DNA reads as TGTGCCAGCAGCTCCGACAGGGCCAACGAGCAGTACTTC. Amino acids: CASSSDRANEQYF. Using reference TRBV7-8 and TRBJ2-7 for the parts outside the CDR3, the full variable domain is GAGVSQSPRYKVAKRGQDVALRCDPISGHVSLFWYQQALGQGPEFLTYFQNEAQLDKSGLPSDRFFAERPEGSVSTLKIQRTQQEDSAVYLCASSSDRANEQYFGPGTRLTVT.

This chain links TRBV6-5 with TRBJ2-2; D is undetermined. V lost 1 base to trimming and J lost 6 bases, with 3 bases between them. The CDR3 is 12 residues long. Germline assignment: CDR1 MNHEY and CDR2 SVGAGI. This chain's CDR3 is CASSYFSGELFF. Here the CDR3 DNA reads TGTGCCAGCAGTTACTTCTCCGGGGAGCTGTTTTTT.

The chain uses TRBV9 and TRBJ2-3; D ambiguous. CDR1 is SGDLS and CDR2 is YYNGEE in the germline V gene. Trimming removed 0 bases from V and 0 bases from J, with 8 bases in between. This CDR3 is 15 amino acids long. The CDR3 here is CASSVGLTSTDTQYF. The CDR3 nucleotides are TGTGCCAGCAGCGTAGGCCTCACTAGCACAGATACGCAGTATTTT.

The chain joins TRBV7-3 to TRBJ2-1; D is possibly TRBD1 (7 bases). The CDR3 runs 15 residues. From germline, CDR1 is SGHTA and CDR2 FQGTGA. V was pared by 5 bases and J by 8 bases, with 19 bases between. CDR3: CASSRDRGGGDEQFF. The CDR3 nucleotides read TGTGCCAGCAGCCGGGACAGAGGAGGGGGCGATGAGCAGTTCTTC.

This sequence joins TRBV5-1 and TRBJ2-4; tentatively, D is TRBD1 (5 bases). CDR1 and CDR2 from the germline V gene are SGHRS and YFSETQ. V was cut by 0 bases and J by 1 base, with 8 bases left in between. This CDR3 has 15 residues. CDR3 bases: TGCGCCAGCAGCTTGGATCCAGGGGCCAAAAACATTCAGTACTTC. It translates to CASSLDPGAKNIQYF.

CDR3 bases: TGTGCCAGCAGTTACACCCTCGAGGCCCCGACCCAGTACTTC. Its translation: CASSYTLEAPTQYF. The chain has TRBV6-6 and TRBJ2-5, with D unresolved. Germline V lookup: CDR1 MNHNY, CDR2 SVGAGI (reference sequence). CDR3 length equals 14 residues. The ends were cut back, 2 bases at V and 7 bases at J, with 14 bases in the middle.

This clone was observed a handful of times. The CDR3 DNA follows: TGTGCCAGTAGTACCCTGGACAGGGCGTCAGGAAACACCATATATTTT. It encodes CASSTLDRASGNTIYF. The chain combines TRBV19 with TRBJ1-3; 8 positions match TRBD1. CDR1 and CDR2 from the germline V gene are LNHDA and SQIVND (reference sequence). V lost 4 bases to trimming and J lost 4 bases; unmatched junction nucleotides: 9. The CDR3 has 16 amino acids. The complete variable domain, with remaining parts taken from reference TRBV19 and TRBJ1-3, reads DGGITQSPKYLFRKEGQNVTLSCEQNLNHDAMYWYRQDPGQGLRLIYYSQIVNDFQKGDIAEGYSVSREKKESFPLTVTSAQKNPTAFYLCASSTLDRASGNTIYFGEGSWLTVV.

The V call is TRBV10-2, the J call TRBJ2-7; maybe TRBD2 (5 bases). Germline-derived CDR1 and CDR2 are WSHSY and SAAADI. This CDR3 is built from 12 residues. Trimming cost V 10 bases and J 1 base, with 11 bases left between them. CDR3 nucleotides: TGCGCCACCGGGGAAGGTTCCTACGAGCAGTACTTC. Protein: CATGEGSYEQYF.

CDR3 nucleotide sequence: TGTGCCAGCAGATCTGAGGGGGGGTACGAGCAGTACTTC. Protein: CASRSEGGYEQYF. The genes are TRBV7-2 and TRBJ2-7; perhaps TRBD2 as D (7 bases). The germline gives CDR1 SGHTA, CDR2 FQGNSA. This CDR3 region has 13 residues. The V gene lost 6 bases and the J gene lost 4 bases, with 13 bases spanning the gap.

This CDR3 reads CASWLTGANVLTF. DNA for the CDR3: TGCGCCAGCTGGCTGACTGGGGCCAACGTCCTGACTTTC. The gene calls are TRBV5-1 and TRBJ2-6, with unresolved D. CDR1 is SGHRS, CDR2 YFSETQ, per germline. The ends were cut back, 7 bases at V and 2 bases at J, with 7 bases in the middle. The CDR3 extends over 13 amino acids.

V gene TRBV28 combines with J gene TRBJ1-6; D possibly corresponds to TRBD1 (6 bases). Germline-derived CDR1 and CDR2 are MDHEN and SYDVKM. This CDR3 has 13 residues. Trimming stripped 3 bases from V and 8 bases from J, with 8 bases between. CDR3 sequence (DNA): TGTGCCAGCAGTTTGAACAGGGATTCACCCCTCCACTTT. Translation gives CASSLNRDSPLHF. Filled out from reference TRBV28 and TRBJ1-6, the complete variable domain reads DVKVTQSSRYLVKRTGEKVFLECVQDMDHENMFWYRQDPGLGLRLIYFSYDVKMKEKGDIPEGYSVSREKKERFSLILESASTNQTSMYLCASSLNRDSPLHFGNGTRLTVT.

As concerns this clone: Different DNA sequences within this sample yield the same CDR3. This sequence joins TRBV15 and TRBJ2-1; tentative D call: TRBD2 (5 bases). Trimming cost V 5 bases and J 6 bases, with 11 bases left between them. From germline, CDR1 is LNHNV and CDR2 YYDKDF (reference sequence). The CDR3 is made up of 13 amino acids. The CDR3 DNA follows: TGTGCCACCAGCTCCCTAGCTGGCAATGAGCAGTTCTTC. Its protein is CATSSLAGNEQFF.

As regards this clone: Sequence at one end of the junction differs from germline and may be a read error. The gene calls are TRBV7-9 and TRBJ2-7; D is uncertain. This CDR3 spans 12 amino acids. Germline lookup yields CDR1 SEHNR and CDR2 FQNEAQ (reference sequence). CDR3 coding DNA: TGTTCCAGCAGCGACACGAACTACGAGCAGTACTTC. Protein: CSSSDTNYEQYF.

This chain uses TRBV11-3 with TRBJ1-6, with a tentative D call TRBD1 (6 bases). V was cut by 6 bases and J by 14 bases, with 17 bases left in between. The CDR3 length is 13 residues. Per the germline V gene, CDR1 is SGHNT and CDR2 is YENEEA. The CDR3 DNA reads as TGTGCCAGCAGGGACAGCCTCCTTGGGACCCTCCACTTT. It encodes CASRDSLLGTLHF.

The V gene is TRBV7-8, the J gene TRBJ2-1; 12 bases are a match to TRBD2. The CDR3 runs to 17 residues. Germline values: CDR1 SGHVS, CDR2 FQNEAQ. V shed 5 bases, J shed 1 base, and the junction held 6 bases outside the gene matches. The CDR3 sequence: CASSTPTSGGSYNEQFF. CDR3 bases: TGTGCCAGCAGCACACCGACTAGCGGGGGATCCTACAATGAGCAGTTCTTC.

The chain carries TRBV5-6 and TRBJ2-5; tentatively, D is TRBD1 (7 bases). Trimming left V 1 base short and J 7 bases short, with 17 bases between. Germline V lookup: CDR1 SGHDT, CDR2 YYEEEE. The CDR3 has 15 amino acids. In nucleotides, the CDR3 is TGTGCCAGCAGCTTGTCAGGAGGGGGCCGGGGGACCCAGTACTTC. It yields the protein CASSLSGGGRGTQYF. The variable domain in full, with the rest retrieved from reference TRBV5-6 and TRBJ2-5, is DAGVTQSPTHLIKTRGQQVTLRCSPKSGHDTVSWYQQALGQGPQFIFQYYEEEERQRGNFPDRFSGHQFPNYSSELNVNALLLGDSALYLCASSLSGGGRGTQYFGPGTRLLVL.

This clone was observed a handful of times. The chain joins TRBV7-2 to TRBJ2-2; D gene uncertain. V lost 1 base, J lost 2 bases, and 11 bases lay in between. Germline assignment: CDR1 SGHTA and CDR2 FQGNSA. CDR3 length: 16 residues. CDR3 protein: CASSLGRLLNTGELFF. The CDR3 bases are TGTGCCAGCAGCTTAGGCCGCCTACTTAACACCGGGGAGCTGTTTTTT.

This chain uses TRBV5-6 with TRBJ1-4, with 9 nucleotides matching TRBD1. Per germline, CDR1 SGHDT and CDR2 YYEEEE. The length of the CDR3 is 16 residues. Trimming at V came to 3 bases and at J to 8 bases, leaving 11 bases not matched to a gene. This chain's CDR3 is CASSSTPQGAGEKLFF. CDR3 in DNA: TGTGCCAGCAGCTCGACCCCACAGGGGGCCGGCGAAAAACTGTTTTTT.